The clone carrying this T cell receptor (beta chain) has just one count. What it binds is unknown. The data are from a study of cytomegalovirus exposure and HLA in healthy donors. Whole-study context: Clustering assigned 81% of the 350 to 400 genotyped donors to the Caucasian-associated ancestry cluster.

PCR primers comprised 60 Vbeta and 13 Jbeta primers. Profiled with immunoSEQ multiplex PCR; TCRdb holds only in-frame clones, not every one. The data hold 200,000 to 250,000 clones, with 82% observed a single time. The study's findings and limits: Rarity held for most TCR sequences, but there were some public TCRs that occurred in many donors. TCR beta V segments were, for the most part, productive about 87% or about 30% of the time in an earlier analysis.

Among the donors, all were healthy bone marrow donors. Germline loops: CDR1 MNHNY, CDR2 SVGAGI (reference sequence). V lost 7 bases, J lost 2 bases, and 18 bases lay in between. CDR3 length: 16 amino acids. The clonotype was recovered from a woman in her 40s in good health and CMV-seronegative. The specimen was PBMCs. The chain combines TRBV6-6 with TRBJ1-5; D possibly corresponds to TRBD1 (5 bases). The DNA for the CDR3 is TGTGCCAGCAACTTTTTTAGCGGGGGTCGCAATCAGCCCCAGCATTTT. Translation gives CASNFFSGGRNQPQHF.